This T cell receptor (beta chain) stems from a study of blood T cells in healthy people across ages. General study results and limits: The fall in TCR beta diversity per million T cells was roughly linear with age.

CDR1 ENHRY and CDR2 SYGVKD come from the germline V gene. V shed 3 bases and J shed 3 bases, with 12 bases lying between them. The CDR3 consists of 16 residues. This clonotype was detected a few times. Its antigen is undetermined. Then a second PCR, running roughly 7 to 11 cycles, was carried out with a sample-barcoded 5' primer and a J-beta primer mix. Every sample gave at least 3 million paired-end reads containing CDR3. TCRdb reprocessed the 5' RACE reads with MiXCR, giving one entry per CDR3 protein. The sample has about 1.4 million distinct CDR3 sequences; roughly 64% are singletons. The chain couples TRBV10-3 to TRBJ1-6, with unresolved D. Source material: blood. The clonotype was recovered from a man aged 18 to 30 in good health. As DNA, the CDR3 is TGTGCCATCAGTGAAGGGAGAGGTAGCTATAATTCACCCCTCCACTTT. Residues: CAISEGRGSYNSPLHF.